This T cell receptor beta chain was recorded in a study of T cells in tuberculosis. Study-level results: The stringent gate may have excluded weak CD1B-GMM tetramer binders.

After thawing and overnight rest, PBMC were stained with GMM-loaded CD1B tetramer, viability dye and anti-CD3 for sorting. The CD1B tetramers carried C32 glucose monomycolate purified from Rhodococcus equi. About 100,000 tetramer-negative cells were sorted from each donor. TCR-alpha and TCR-beta chains were sequenced unpaired. This table comes from immunoSEQ multiplex PCR, and its TCRdb copy is limited to in-frame clones, with some not included. The table records tens of thousands of clones, roughly 93% of them present only once. The receptor was derived from an adult woman with latent tuberculosis. The specimen sequenced was CD1b-GMM tetramer-negative cells sorted from PBMCs.

CDR3 nucleotide sequence: TGTGCCAGCAGCTTGGGACAGAACTATGGCTACACCTTC. Translation: CASSLGQNYGYTF. The chain has TRBV7-8 and TRBJ1-2, with 7 bases fitting TRBD1. The CDR3 loop spans 13 amino acids. Germline V gives CDR1 SGHVS, CDR2 FQNEAQ. Germline trimming cut 3 bases from V and 2 bases from J; bases unmatched to any gene: 0.